The 12 T cell receptor beta chains given below trace back to one sample, sequenced in a study of PD-1 blockade in classical Hodgkin lymphoma. Method: immunoSEQ multiplex PCR; TCRdb's copy keeps in-frame clones and lacks some. The sample shows about 93,000 clones, roughly 78% of them seen only once. Indicated time point: cycle 4 day 1 (C4D1), after 6 weeks of nivolumab. After autologous stem cell transplantation all patients relapsed, and prior brentuximab vedotin exposure differed between cohorts. This specimen consisted of peripheral blood mononuclear cells (PBMCs), obtained before the fourth cycle of nivolumab. All receptors come from a human donor with classical Hodgkin lymphoma.

The rearrangement links TRBV2 to TRBJ1-1; unclear D gene. Trimming left V 6 bases short and J 5 bases short, with 7 bases between. Looked up from germline, CDR1 is SNHLY and CDR2 is FYNNEI. The CDR3 length is 11 residues. The CDR3 spells CASSPVTEAFF. CDR3 DNA sequence: TGTGCCAGCAGCCCAGTAACTGAAGCTTTCTTT.

V gene TRBV6-1 combines with J gene TRBJ1-5; D remains unclear. Germline assignment: CDR1 MNHNS and CDR2 SASEGT. CDR3 length equals 11 residues. The V and J ends lost 6 bases and 3 bases respectively, with 3 bases between them. The CDR3: CASRDNQPQHF. The CDR3 DNA reads TGTGCCAGCAGAGACAATCAGCCCCAGCATTTT.

The V and J genes are TRBV28 and TRBJ1-5; tentatively, D is TRBD1 (6 bases). Germline CDR1 reads MDHEN; CDR2 reads SYDVKM. CDR3 length: 14 amino acids. The V gene lost 3 bases and the J gene lost 5 bases, with 11 bases spanning the gap. This CDR3 reads CASSLGGGDQPQHF. The CDR3 nucleotides are TGTGCCAGCAGTTTGGGAGGGGGGGATCAGCCCCAGCATTTT.

The CDR3 region is CASISRPGTSPYNEQFF. The CDR3 region has the DNA TGTGCCAGCATCAGCAGGCCCGGGACTAGCCCTTACAATGAGCAGTTCTTC. The V call is TRBV6-4, the J call TRBJ2-1; 9 bases agree with TRBD2. Germline V CDR1 and CDR2: MRHNA, SNTAGT. J gave up 4 bases and V 7 bases, and 14 bases lay outside the gene matches. The CDR3 is 17 residues long.

The chain is built from TRBV6-1 and TRBJ1-4; 11 nucleotides match TRBD1. This CDR3 contains 15 residues. Looked up from germline, CDR1 is MNHNS and CDR2 is SASEGT. J lost 7 bases, V lost 6 bases, and 7 bases had no gene match. CDR3 DNA: TGTGCCAGCAGATACCAGGACAGGGGGCCTGAAAAACTGTTTTTT. It encodes CASRYQDRGPEKLFF.

The chain couples TRBV27 to TRBJ1-2; 11 bases are a match to TRBD1. This CDR3 has 17 residues. The ends lost 2 bases at V and 4 bases at J; junction bases unmatched: 9. Germline CDR1 MNHEY, CDR2 SMNVEV (reference sequence). In DNA form, the CDR3 reads TGTGCCAGCAGTTTAGGGACAGGGGGAGGCGGAGGCTATGGCTACACCTTC. This encodes CASSLGTGGGGGYGYTF.

This sequence joins TRBV6-5 and TRBJ1-2; TRBD1 is a possible D gene (5 bases). The length of the CDR3 is 13 residues. Per germline, CDR1 MNHEY and CDR2 SVGAGI. Between the trimmed V and J ends, which lost 2 bases and 3 bases, there was a span of 7 bases. The CDR3 DNA sequence: TGTGCCAGCAGTTACGGGGGATACTATGGCTACACCTTC. This gives the protein CASSYGGYYGYTF.

The chain is built from TRBV6-1 and TRBJ2-7; D is possibly TRBD1 or TRBD2 (5 bases each). Trimming removed 7 bases from V and 0 bases from J, with 16 bases in between. CDR1 and CDR2 (germline): MNHNS, SASEGT. CDR3 length equals 15 residues. The CDR3 loop reads CASMFGTLGSYEQYF. Written as DNA, the CDR3 is TGTGCCAGCATGTTTGGGACCCTCGGCTCCTACGAGCAGTACTTC.

The rearrangement links TRBV4-2 to TRBJ2-1, with 8 bases lining up with TRBD1. Trimming took 4 bases from V and 8 from J; bases not matched to a gene: 10. Germline V CDR1 and CDR2: LGHNA, YNFKEQ. The CDR3 is made up of 15 amino acids. The CDR3: CASSPTGVKVDEQFF. In DNA form, the CDR3 reads TGTGCCAGCAGCCCGACAGGGGTAAAGGTCGATGAGCAGTTCTTC.

This chain links TRBV11-3 with TRBJ2-2, with TRBD1 as a possible D gene (6 bases). The germline V gene has CDR1 SGHNT and CDR2 YENEEA. V was pared by 2 bases and J by 1 base, with 14 bases between. The CDR3 is 17 amino acids. The DNA of the CDR3 is TGTGCCAGCAGCTTAACCCCGACGGGACAGAACACCGGGGAGCTGTTTTTT. It translates to CASSLTPTGQNTGELFF.

V and J are TRBV21-1 and TRBJ2-7. TRBV21-1 is termed a pseudogene. This CDR3 has 15 residues. The CDR3 loop reads CASSKAVQSSYEQYF. CDR3 nucleotides: TGTGCCAGCAGCAAAGCTGTGCAGAGCTCCTACGAGCAGTACTTC.

This chain connects TRBV19 to TRBJ2-7, with unresolved D. Looked up from germline, CDR1 is LNHDA and CDR2 is SQIVND (reference sequence). This CDR3 contains 15 residues. Deletions cut 5 bases from V and 0 bases from J, with 14 bases between. The CDR3 bases are TGTGCCAGTAGTGTTAATGCGGAGAGCTCCTACGAGCAGTACTTC. Its protein is CASSVNAESSYEQYF.